This is a list of T cell receptor beta chains from one sample in a study of Ad26.COV2.S vaccination and SARS-CoV-2 variants. TCRdb keeps only in-frame clones here, not all; method: immunoSEQ multiplex PCR. The sample holds 450,000 to 550,000 clones, about 88% seen once. Sequenced material: peripheral blood, taken in a trial of Ad26.COV2.S vaccine versus placebo. The source is a person between 18 and 65 years old who received the Ad26.COV2.S COVID-19 vaccine or a placebo. The CDR3 runs from the conserved cysteine through the conserved F or W. D genes are given only for firm matches. Some rows mark clone size as missing; the rest say once, few, many or name a class of expanded clone.

V gene: TRBV10-3; D gene: TRBD1; J gene: TRBJ2-5; clone size: NA; CDR3 protein: CAISIGTGRETQYF; CDR3 DNA: TGTGCCATCAGTATTGGGACAGGGAGAGAGACCCAGTACTTC
V gene: TRBV12-3/TRBV12-4; D gene: NA; J gene: TRBJ2-1; clone size: NA; CDR3 protein: CATTTMGPGEQFF; CDR3 DNA: TGTGCCACCACTACAATGGGGCCGGGGGAGCAGTTCTTC
V gene: TRBV5-1; D gene: NA; J gene: TRBJ2-7; clone size: NA; CDR3 protein: CASSLQGGTYEQYF; CDR3 DNA: TGCGCCAGCAGCCTACAGGGGGGGACCTACGAGCAGTACTTC
V gene: TRBV7-3; D gene: TRBD2; J gene: TRBJ2-2; clone size: NA; CDR3 protein: CASSLQSGRELFF; CDR3 DNA: TGTGCCAGCAGCTTGCAGAGCGGGAGGGAGCTGTTTTTT
V gene: TRBV29-1; D gene: TRBD2; J gene: TRBJ2-4; clone size: NA; CDR3 protein: CSAGASGGTWF; CDR3 DNA: TGCAGCGCGGGGGCTAGCGGGGGGACTTGGTTC
V gene: TRBV11-2; D gene: TRBD2; J gene: TRBJ2-5; clone size: NA; CDR3 protein: CASSLQRGASQYF; CDR3 DNA: TGTGCCAGCAGCTTACAGCGGGGGGCGTCCCAGTACTTC
V gene: TRBV2; D gene: TRBD1; J gene: TRBJ2-7; clone size: NA; CDR3 protein: CASSRQGAYEQYF; CDR3 DNA: TGTGCCAGCAGTCGACAGGGGGCCTACGAGCAGTACTTC
V gene: TRBV7-2; D gene: TRBD2; J gene: TRBJ2-2; clone size: NA; CDR3 protein: CASSLSGRPTGELFF; CDR3 DNA: TGTGCCAGCAGCTTAAGCGGGAGGCCCACCGGGGAGCTGTTTTTT
V gene: TRBV5-1; D gene: NA; J gene: TRBJ1-1; clone size: NA; CDR3 protein: CASSPIRGEGAFF; CDR3 DNA: TGCGCCAGCAGCCCGATCAGGGGCGAAGGAGCTTTCTTT
V gene: TRBV24-1; D gene: NA; J gene: TRBJ2-5; clone size: NA; CDR3 protein: CATSDQGVGIEETQYF; CDR3 DNA: TGTGCCACCAGTGACCAAGGCGTCGGCATTGAAGAGACCCAGTACTTC
V gene: TRBV5-1; D gene: TRBD1; J gene: TRBJ2-4; clone size: NA; CDR3 protein: CASSARQGYDIQYF; CDR3 DNA: TGCGCCAGCAGCGCACGACAGGGGTATGACATTCAGTACTTC
V gene: TRBV20-1; D gene: NA; J gene: TRBJ2-1; clone size: NA; CDR3 protein: CSARAANEQFF; CDR3 DNA: TGCAGTGCTAGAGCAGCTAATGAGCAGTTCTTC
V gene: TRBV7-2; D gene: NA; J gene: TRBJ1-5; clone size: NA; CDR3 protein: CASSLAMLEYSNQPQHF; CDR3 DNA: TGTGCCAGCAGCTTAGCGATGTTGGAATATAGCAATCAGCCCCAGCATTTT
V gene: TRBV2; D gene: NA; J gene: TRBJ2-1; clone size: few; CDR3 protein: CASTTALRVDEQFF; CDR3 DNA: TGTGCCAGCACAACGGCGCTGAGGGTCGATGAGCAGTTCTTC
V gene: TRBV7-3; D gene: NA; J gene: TRBJ2-3; clone size: NA; CDR3 protein: CASSFTGPTDTQYF; CDR3 DNA: TGTGCCAGCAGTTTCACAGGGCCCACAGATACGCAGTATTTT
V gene: TRBV5-4; D gene: TRBD1; J gene: TRBJ2-5; clone size: NA; CDR3 protein: CASSGTGVETQYF; CDR3 DNA: TGTGCCAGCAGCGGAACAGGGGTGGAGACCCAGTACTTC